These 13 T cell receptor beta chains were all obtained from the same sample, sequenced in a study of T cell repertoires in cytomegalovirus infection. Antigens of these TCRs are unknown. TCRdb re-called the reads with MiXCR, one entry per CDR3 protein. This sample has 70,000 to 95,000 distinct CDR3 sequences, with less than 30% found just once. Here the sequenced sample was CD8+ T cells from cultured PBMCs, taken from culture after CMV antigen stimulation. The receptors derive from a human donor in good health (CMV status not recorded). Some clones in this sample may be carry-over from other donors' samples.

This clonotype was observed a few times. V is TRBV3-1 and J is TRBJ2-7, with unresolved D. Trimming took off 2 bases at V and 2 bases at J, with 10 bases between the two ends. The CDR3 loop spans 14 amino acids. Germline assignment: CDR1 LGHDT and CDR2 YNNKEL (reference sequence). CDR3 bases: TGTGCCAGCAGCCAAACCGGAAAGGCCTACGAGCAGTACTTC. Its translation is CASSQTGKAYEQYF.

This clonotype was counted between two and nine times. The chain combines TRBV6-1 with TRBJ2-3, with 11 bases that match TRBD2. CDR3 length equals 17 residues. Germline V gives CDR1 MNHNS, CDR2 SASEGT. The V and J ends lost 6 bases and 0 bases, in that order; junction bases with no gene match: 8. CDR3 nucleotide sequence: TGTGCCAGCAGACTCGGTAGCGGGGGGGCGAGCACAGATACGCAGTATTTT. Protein: CASRLGSGGASTDTQYF.

This clonotype was observed a handful of times. This rearrangement joins TRBV6-4 to TRBJ1-1, with unresolved D. The CDR3 length is 13 residues. CDR1 and CDR2 (germline): MRHNA, SNTAGT. Trimming removed 6 bases from V and 1 base from J, with 9 bases in between. Here the CDR3 reads CASSHGENTEAFF. CDR3 nucleotide sequence: TGTGCCAGCAGCCACGGAGAGAACACTGAAGCTTTCTTT.

The table lists this clonotype with many counts. V gene TRBV7-8 combines with J gene TRBJ1-2; TRBD1 is a possible D gene (6 bases). This CDR3 region has 14 residues. Germline V lookup: CDR1 SGHVS, CDR2 FQNEAQ. Trimming removed 5 bases at V and 0 bases at J, with 10 bases between. CDR3 nucleotide sequence: TGTGCCAGCAGCGAAGGGGGACCTAACTATGGCTACACCTTC. Its protein is CASSEGGPNYGYTF.

V and J are TRBV30 and TRBJ1-2, with a weak D call TRBD1 (6 bases). With 5 bases removed from V and 14 bases from J, the gap between germline ends came to 15 bases. Germline assignment: CDR1 GTSNPN and CDR2 SVGIG (reference sequence). The CDR3 runs to 10 residues. CDR3 DNA: TGTGCCTGGGTCGGACAGTCCAGTACCTTC. Protein product: CAWVGQSSTF.

The rearrangement uses TRBV27 and TRBJ2-4; the D is unclear. Germline V gene data show CDR1 as MNHEY and CDR2 as SMNVEV (reference sequence). Trimming removed 2 bases at V and 6 bases at J, with 5 bases between. The CDR3 extends over 12 amino acids. The CDR3 coding sequence is TGTGCCAGCAGTTTAAAGGGAAACATTCAGTACTTC. Its translation is CASSLKGNIQYF.

This clonotype has at least ten counts. The CDR3 region has the DNA TGTGCCAGCAGCCAAGTAAGGTACCAAGAGACCCAGTACTTC. Protein sequence: CASSQVRYQETQYF. The gene calls are TRBV14 and TRBJ2-5; D is unresolved. This CDR3 is built from 14 residues. Germline V gives CDR1 SGHDN, CDR2 FVKESK. The V end was cut by 1 base, the J end by 0 bases, with 6 bases between.

The gene calls are TRBV28 and TRBJ1-1; D is possibly TRBD1 (6 bases). The V gene's germline CDR1 is MDHEN and CDR2 SYDVKM. The CDR3 contains 15 residues. Deletions cut 8 bases from V and 4 bases from J, with 20 bases between. Here the CDR3 reads CASCGTKVWGTEAFF. The CDR3 nucleotides read TGTGCCAGCTGTGGGACAAAAGTATGGGGCACTGAAGCTTTCTTT.

The genes are TRBV4-1 and TRBJ1-2; no reliable D call. CDR1 is MGHRA, CDR2 YSYEKL, per germline. Trimming cost V 0 bases and J 6 bases, with 14 bases left between them. There are 15 residues in the CDR3. The CDR3 coding sequence is TGCGCCAGCAGCCAAGATGATATCCCTCGCAATGGCTACACCTTC. Protein product: CASSQDDIPRNGYTF.

This clonotype was observed many times. The V gene is TRBV7-6, the J gene TRBJ1-5, with D perhaps TRBD1 (5 bases). Per germline, CDR1 SGHVS and CDR2 FNYEAQ. This CDR3 has 13 amino acids. V shed 0 bases and J shed 7 bases, with 7 bases lying between them. The CDR3 coding sequence is TGTGCCAGCAGCTTAGCCCGGGGCCAGCCCCAGCATTTT. Amino acid sequence: CASSLARGQPQHF.

This clonotype was recorded a few times. The CDR3 DNA sequence: TGTGCCAGCATACTTCCGAGCCAGGGGGGCGAGCAGTACTTC. It translates to CASILPSQGGEQYF. V is TRBV2 and J is TRBJ2-7; D is perhaps TRBD1 (7 bases). V was cut by 7 bases and J by 6 bases, with 19 bases left in between. This CDR3 region has 14 residues. Germline V gene lookup returns CDR1 SNHLY and CDR2 FYNNEI.

This chain connects TRBV28 to TRBJ1-6; D might be TRBD1 (5 bases). Per germline, CDR1 MDHEN and CDR2 SYDVKM. Trimming stripped 10 bases from V and 11 bases from J, with 12 bases between. This CDR3 comprises 11 residues. The CDR3 DNA is TGTGCCACGAGGGGTTCGCCACCCCTCCACTTT. Its translation: CATRGSPPLHF.

This clonotype was counted at least ten times. The chain couples TRBV12-3 or TRBV12-4 to TRBJ2-1; 7 bases align to TRBD1. J lost 8 bases, V lost 4 bases, and 8 bases had no gene match. The CDR3 loop spans 14 amino acids. CDR3 sequence reads: CASSSYDRDYEQFF. The DNA for the CDR3 is TGTGCCAGCAGTTCTTACGACAGGGATTATGAGCAGTTCTTC.